The 5 T cell receptor beta chains below come from one sample, sequenced in a study of blood T cell repertoires in COVID-19. Clones were sequenced by immunoSEQ multiplex PCR, and TCRdb holds only the in-frame ones, with some missing. Among approximately 160,000 clones listed, around 84% were seen once. Input material: peripheral blood. The receptor source for this set is a man in his sixties with COVID-19, enrolled during active disease.

This clone was picked up one time. The gene calls are TRBV19 and TRBJ1-2; D is ambiguous. Trimming took 9 bases from V and 0 from J, leaving 8 bases between them. There are 12 residues in the CDR3. CDR1 is LNHDA and CDR2 is SQIVND in the germline V gene (reference sequence). The DNA for the CDR3 is TGTGCCAGCCGCGAGGCTAACTATGGCTACACCTTC. This translates into CASREANYGYTF.

This clone was recorded once. The gene calls are TRBV6-6 and TRBJ1-6; D possibly corresponds to TRBD1 (6 bases). Between the trimmed V and J ends, which lost 6 bases and 5 bases, there was a span of 14 bases. The CDR3 consists of 15 residues. Germline V lookup: CDR1 MNHNY, CDR2 SVGAGI (reference sequence). CDR3 in DNA: TGTGCCAGCAGATTAAACAGGGCCAATAATTCACCCCTCCACTTT. This codes for CASRLNRANNSPLHF.

The V call is TRBV29-1, the J call TRBJ2-2, with TRBD1 identical over 10 bases. Trimming cost V 5 bases and J 4 bases; bases outside gene matches: 7. The CDR3 spans 15 residues. Germline CDR1 and CDR2: SQVTM and ANQGSEA. The CDR3 DNA is TGCAGCGTTACCCCCCGGACAGGGGGCACCGGGGAGCTGTTTTTT. Translated: CSVTPRTGGTGELFF.

The rearrangement links TRBV19 to TRBJ1-5, with TRBD1 as a possible D gene (6 bases). This CDR3 is built from 15 residues. Looked up from germline, CDR1 is LNHDA and CDR2 is SQIVND (reference sequence). V dropped 4 bases and J dropped 3 bases, with 13 bases sitting between them. The CDR3 is CASSTSTGLNQPQHF. CDR3 nucleotides: TGTGCCAGTAGTACCTCGACAGGTCTCAATCAGCCCCAGCATTTT.

This clone showed up just once. Additional DNA sequences in this sample encode the identical CDR3. The chain couples TRBV18 to TRBJ1-1, with D tentatively TRBD1 (5 bases). Germline V gene lookup returns CDR1 KGHSH and CDR2 LQKENI. V was cut by 6 bases and J by 1 base, with 12 bases left in between. The CDR3 is 14 residues long. This CDR3 is CASSPTGGNTEAFF. CDR3 nucleotides: TGTGCCAGCTCCCCCACGGGGGGGAACACTGAAGCTTTCTTT.